This record covers a single TCR beta chain. The germline CDR1 and CDR2 sequences are SEHNR and FQNEAQ (reference sequence). Trimming removed 4 bases at V and 3 bases at J, with 16 bases between. This CDR3 region has 16 residues. Original processing methods: For nucleated cells, counts were estimated from reference gene primer amplification. Assay: immunoSEQ multiplex PCR; the TCRdb copy retains only in-frame clones and omits some. Clone size and the V and J calls come from that table; the DNA yielded D and trimming. The sample contains over 110,000 clones, roughly 79% of which appear only once. The data were obtained in a study of blood T cell repertoires in COVID-19. Turning to the study itself: COVID-19 samples from acute and convalescent phases originated in the United States, Italy and Spain. Sample material is recorded as cDNA or gDNA derived from T cells, B-cell-depleted T cells, or PBMCs.

The receptor was isolated from a woman aged 60-75 years with acute or convalescent COVID-19. The chain links TRBV7-9 to TRBJ1-5; maybe TRBD1 (6 bases). The source material was peripheral blood. The CDR3 nucleotides are TGTGCCAGCAGCTCACTTTCAACAGGGCCCAATCAGCCCCAGCATTTT. Translating it yields CASSSLSTGPNQPQHF.